A selection of T cell receptor beta chains follows, all from one sample in a study of blood T cell repertoires in COVID-19. The method was immunoSEQ multiplex PCR; TCRdb's version includes in-frame clones alone and lacks a portion of them. The sample lists 200,000 to 250,000 clones, over 75% occurring once. The sample was PBMCs or T cells enriched from blood (not recorded which). These receptors were collected from an older woman who had recovered from COVID-19. CDR3s include the opening cysteine and the closing phenylalanine or tryptophan. Each record gives: V gene, D gene, CDR3 protein. The D gene is left open where the match is weak.

V gene: TRBV5-1
D gene: .
CDR3 protein: CASSGTSGTLNSYEQYF

V gene: TRBV5-1
D gene: .
CDR3 protein: CASRLLPLESYGYTF

V gene: TRBV5-6
D gene: .
CDR3 protein: CASSLLAEAFF

V gene: TRBV10-3
D gene: .
CDR3 protein: CATMRQERDTQYF

V gene: TRBV7-8
D gene: .
CDR3 protein: CASSLKAQRRINYTGELFF

V gene: TRBV19
D gene: TRBD1
CDR3 protein: CASSMWQGADTQYF

V gene: TRBV5-6
D gene: .
CDR3 protein: CASSLVGTLNTGELFF

V gene: TRBV25-1
D gene: TRBD1
CDR3 protein: CASSEGTGDTGELFF

V gene: TRBV7-2
D gene: TRBD2
CDR3 protein: CASSYLSGRGGEQYF

V gene: TRBV6-6
D gene: TRBD1
CDR3 protein: CAIRQGGTGELFF

V gene: TRBV19
D gene: TRBD1
CDR3 protein: CASSPRDRVINQPQHF

V gene: TRBV7-3
D gene: .
CDR3 protein: CASSPRGGYRETQYF

V gene: TRBV5-6
D gene: TRBD1
CDR3 protein: CASSSLGQDLDTQYF

V gene: TRBV6-5
D gene: TRBD1
CDR3 protein: CATRDRANSPLHF

V gene: TRBV6-5
D gene: TRBD2
CDR3 protein: CASSLTTSVTDTQYF

V gene: TRBV6-5
D gene: TRBD1
CDR3 protein: CASSETGIQPQHF

V gene: TRBV19
D gene: .
CDR3 protein: CASSVGGNQPQHF

V gene: TRBV10-3
D gene: .
CDR3 protein: CAISLDRNQPQHF

V gene: TRBV11-2
D gene: .
CDR3 protein: CASSHGRALYGELFF

V gene: TRBV19
D gene: .
CDR3 protein: CASSIALGAYNEQFF

V gene: TRBV18
D gene: TRBD1
CDR3 protein: CASSWVAAGGAETQYF

V gene: TRBV6-5
D gene: TRBD1
CDR3 protein: CASSLDVAGGNGYTF

V gene: TRBV12-5
D gene: TRBD1
CDR3 protein: CASGLVTGGGGYTF

V gene: TRBV6-2/TRBV6-3
D gene: TRBD2
CDR3 protein: CASSGRLAASTDTQYF

V gene: TRBV7-6
D gene: .
CDR3 protein: CASSLARGSGNTIYF

V gene: TRBV7-2
D gene: .
CDR3 protein: CASSSGGVNTEAFF

V gene: TRBV3-1/TRBV3-2
D gene: TRBD2
CDR3 protein: CASSQQGLAGGGEQYF

V gene: TRBV4-2
D gene: .
CDR3 protein: CASSQEVATDTQYF

V gene: TRBV19
D gene: .
CDR3 protein: CASSIRTTNEKLFF

V gene: TRBV20-1
D gene: .
CDR3 protein: CSASRGSSSYEQYF